This T cell receptor (beta chain) appears in the sequencing data of a study of blood T cell repertoires in COVID-19. Across the study: The United States, Italy and Spain were the sources of the acute and convalescent COVID-19 samples. PBMCs, B-cell-depleted T cells, or T cells were the source of the cDNA or gDNA that made up the material.

As originally analysed: Amplified reference gene primers provided the basis for estimating nucleated cell counts. Sequencing used immunoSEQ multiplex PCR; TCRdb keeps in-frame clones, though not all of them. That table gives V, J and clone size, and the DNA gave D and trimming. The sample includes about 100,000 clones, around 85% of them seen just once. Trimming left V 3 bases short and J 10 bases short, with 13 bases between. The CDR3 is 14 residues long. The V gene's germline CDR1 is MDHEN and CDR2 SYDVKM. The rearrangement links TRBV28 to TRBJ1-6; no firm D call. This TCR came from a woman of 80 years or more with active or convalescent COVID-19. The sequencing input was peripheral blood. CDR3 in DNA: TGTGCCAGCAGTTTCCGGGTCACGGGATCACCCCTCCACTTT. This translates into CASSFRVTGSPLHF.